Listed below are T cell receptor beta chains from one sample, sequenced in a study of T cell repertoires in cytomegalovirus infection. No antigen is known for these receptors. TCRdb redid the calling of the reads with MiXCR, one entry per CDR3 protein. The sample yields roughly 220,000 distinct CDR3 sequences, less than 50% seen once. The material was CD8+ T cells from cultured PBMCs, obtained from culture after CMV antigen stimulation. These receptors came from a human donor in good health (CMV status not recorded). Some clones in this sample may be carry-over from other donors' samples. Both conserved end residues are part of each CDR3.

TRBV7-8	TRBJ2-1	CASSLRLAGGTLPNVSYNEQFF
TRBV7-9	TRBJ2-4	CASTRDFGKNIQYF
TRBV6-6	TRBJ2-2	CASSEGQGELFF
TRBV11-1	TRBJ2-7	CASSLSSEQYF
TRBV7-6	TRBJ2-1	CASSSKGVNEQFF
TRBV7-9	TRBJ2-3	CASSFPGLNTDTQYF
TRBV15	TRBJ1-1	CATSRDRGLYEAFF
TRBV7-9	TRBJ2-3	CASSLALGNGQGALDTQYF
TRBV19	TRBJ2-1	CASSITPTGLGYNEQFF
TRBV4-1	TRBJ1-2	CASSQEGVGGYTF
TRBV10-3	TRBJ2-7	CAISEGDRPYEQYF
TRBV27	TRBJ2-1	CASGSGGSYNEQFF
TRBV7-6	TRBJ2-3	CASSLLLQGRGGNTQYF
TRBV15	TRBJ2-2	CATSSTGAGELFF
TRBV19	TRBJ2-1	CASSISRPGTEAYNEQFF
TRBV15	TRBJ2-1	CATSRSGTGSNEQFF
TRBV5-1	TRBJ1-1	CASSLVYPPTEAFF
TRBV6-1	TRBJ2-2	CASRPLAGGRNTGELFF
TRBV20-1	TRBJ1-2	CSARSPGSDRAGYTF
TRBV7-3	TRBJ2-3	CASAEPGGPTDTQYF
TRBV11-2	TRBJ2-7	CASSLGTAGSYEQYF